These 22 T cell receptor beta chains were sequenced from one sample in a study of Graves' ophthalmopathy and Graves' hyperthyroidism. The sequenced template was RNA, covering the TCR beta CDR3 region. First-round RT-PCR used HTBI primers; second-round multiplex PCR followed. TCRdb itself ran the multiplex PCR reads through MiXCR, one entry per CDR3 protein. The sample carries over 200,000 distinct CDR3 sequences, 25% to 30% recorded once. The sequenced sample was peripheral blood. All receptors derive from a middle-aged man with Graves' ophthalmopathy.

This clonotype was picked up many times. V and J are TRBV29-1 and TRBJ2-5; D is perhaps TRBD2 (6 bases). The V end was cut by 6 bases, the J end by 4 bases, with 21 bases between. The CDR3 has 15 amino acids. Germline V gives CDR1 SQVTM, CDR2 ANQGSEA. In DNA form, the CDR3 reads TGCAGCGTCCTGAGTCGTCCTAGCGCGCGAGAGACCCAGTACTTC. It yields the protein CSVLSRPSARETQYF.

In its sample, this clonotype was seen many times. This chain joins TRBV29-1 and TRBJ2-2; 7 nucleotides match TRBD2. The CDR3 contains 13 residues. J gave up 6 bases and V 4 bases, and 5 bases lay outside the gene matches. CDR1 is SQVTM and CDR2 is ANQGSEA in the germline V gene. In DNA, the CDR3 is TGCAGCGTTGTGCGGGAGTATCCCGGGGAGCTGTTTTTT. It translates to CSVVREYPGELFF.

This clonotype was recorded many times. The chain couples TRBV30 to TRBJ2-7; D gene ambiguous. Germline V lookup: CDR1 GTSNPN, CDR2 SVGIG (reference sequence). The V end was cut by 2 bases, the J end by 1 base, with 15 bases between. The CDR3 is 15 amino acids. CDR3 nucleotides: TGTGCCTGGAGTCGGCAGTCATCCGGTTCCTACGAGCAGTACTTC. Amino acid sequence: CAWSRQSSGSYEQYF.

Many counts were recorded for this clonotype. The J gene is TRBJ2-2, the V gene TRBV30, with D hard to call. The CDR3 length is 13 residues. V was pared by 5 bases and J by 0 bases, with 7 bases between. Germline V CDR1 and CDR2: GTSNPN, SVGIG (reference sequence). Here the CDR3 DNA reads TGTGCCTGGGCCGACGCGAACACCGGGGAGCTGTTTTTT. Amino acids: CAWADANTGELFF. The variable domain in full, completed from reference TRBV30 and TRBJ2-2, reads SQTIHQWPATLVQPVGSPLSLECTVEGTSNPNLYWYRQAAGRGLQLLFYSVGIGQISSEVPQNLSASRPQDRQFILSSKKLLLSDSGFYLCAWADANTGELFFGEGSRLTVL.

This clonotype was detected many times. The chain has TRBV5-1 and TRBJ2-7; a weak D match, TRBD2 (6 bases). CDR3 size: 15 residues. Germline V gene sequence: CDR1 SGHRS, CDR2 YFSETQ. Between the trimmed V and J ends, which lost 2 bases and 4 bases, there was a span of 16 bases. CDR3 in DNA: TGCGCCAGCAGCTTTAGCGGAGGAGGGTCGTACGAGCAGTACTTC. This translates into CASSFSGGGSYEQYF.

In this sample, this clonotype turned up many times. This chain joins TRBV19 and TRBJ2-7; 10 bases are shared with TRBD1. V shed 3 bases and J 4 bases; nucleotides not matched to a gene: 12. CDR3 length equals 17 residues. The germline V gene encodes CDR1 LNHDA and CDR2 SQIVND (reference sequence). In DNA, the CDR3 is TGTGCCAGTAGTATCCAGGGGGGACAGGGGACGATTTACGAGCAGTACTTC. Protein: CASSIQGGQGTIYEQYF.

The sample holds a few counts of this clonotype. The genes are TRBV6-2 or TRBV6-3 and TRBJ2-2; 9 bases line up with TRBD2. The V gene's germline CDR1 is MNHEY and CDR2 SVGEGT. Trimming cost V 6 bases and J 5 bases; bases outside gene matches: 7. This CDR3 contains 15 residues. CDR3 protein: CASSLSGSWTGELFF. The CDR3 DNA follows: TGTGCCAGCAGCCTTAGCGGGAGTTGGACCGGGGAGCTGTTTTTT.

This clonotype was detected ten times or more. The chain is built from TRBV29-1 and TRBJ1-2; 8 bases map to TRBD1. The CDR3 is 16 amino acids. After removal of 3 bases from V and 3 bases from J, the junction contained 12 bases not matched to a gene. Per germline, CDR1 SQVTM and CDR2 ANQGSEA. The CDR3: CSVDSGQAPRDYGYTF. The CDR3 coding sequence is TGCAGCGTTGACTCGGGACAGGCCCCACGGGACTATGGCTACACCTTC. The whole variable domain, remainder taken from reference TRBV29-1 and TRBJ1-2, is SAVISQKPSRDICQRGTSLTIQCQVDSQVTMMFWYRQQPGQSLTLIATANQGSEATYESGFVIDKFPISRPNLTFSTLTVSNMSPEDSSIYLCSVDSGQAPRDYGYTFGSGTRLTVV.

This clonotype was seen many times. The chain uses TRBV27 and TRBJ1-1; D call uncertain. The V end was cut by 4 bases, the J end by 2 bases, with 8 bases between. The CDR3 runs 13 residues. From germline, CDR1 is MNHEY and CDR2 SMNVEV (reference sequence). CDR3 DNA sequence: TGTGCCAGCAGTTCCCGGGAAAACACTGAAGCTTTCTTT. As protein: CASSSRENTEAFF.

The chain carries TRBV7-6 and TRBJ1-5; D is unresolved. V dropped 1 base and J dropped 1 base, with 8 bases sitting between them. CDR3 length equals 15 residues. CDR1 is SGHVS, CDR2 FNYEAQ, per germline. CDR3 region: CASSLVYGSNQPQHF. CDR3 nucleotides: TGTGCCAGCAGCTTAGTATACGGAAGCAATCAGCCCCAGCATTTT.

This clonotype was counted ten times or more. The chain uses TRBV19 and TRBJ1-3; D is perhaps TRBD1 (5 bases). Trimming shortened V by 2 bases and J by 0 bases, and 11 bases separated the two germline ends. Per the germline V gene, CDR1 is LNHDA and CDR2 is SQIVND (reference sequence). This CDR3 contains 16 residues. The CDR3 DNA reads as TGTGCCAGTAGTATAACCCGGGGCCTCTCTGGAAACACCATATATTTT. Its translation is CASSITRGLSGNTIYF.

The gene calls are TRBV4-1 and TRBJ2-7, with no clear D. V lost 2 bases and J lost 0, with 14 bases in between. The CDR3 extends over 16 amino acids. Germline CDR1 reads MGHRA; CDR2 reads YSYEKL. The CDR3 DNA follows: TGCGCCAGCAGCCAACACAGCTTACCTAACTCCTACGAGCAGTACTTC. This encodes CASSQHSLPNSYEQYF.

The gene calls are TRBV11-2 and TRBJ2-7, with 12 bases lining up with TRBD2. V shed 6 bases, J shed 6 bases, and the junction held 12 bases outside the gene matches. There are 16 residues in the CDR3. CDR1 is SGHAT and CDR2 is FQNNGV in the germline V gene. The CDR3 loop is CASRSPASGRAGEQYF. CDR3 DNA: TGTGCCAGCAGATCTCCGGCTAGCGGGAGGGCCGGCGAGCAGTACTTC.

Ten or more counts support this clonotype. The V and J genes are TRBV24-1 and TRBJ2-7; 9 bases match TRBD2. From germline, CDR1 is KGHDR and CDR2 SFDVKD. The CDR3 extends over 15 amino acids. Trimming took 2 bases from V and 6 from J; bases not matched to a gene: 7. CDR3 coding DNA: TGTGCCACCAGTGATTCGACTAGCGGTCCCATCGAGCAGTACTTC. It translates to CATSDSTSGPIEQYF.

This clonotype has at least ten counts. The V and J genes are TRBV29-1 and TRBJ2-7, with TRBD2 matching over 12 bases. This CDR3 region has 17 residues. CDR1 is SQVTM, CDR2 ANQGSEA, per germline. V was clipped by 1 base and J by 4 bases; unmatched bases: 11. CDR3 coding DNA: TGCAGCGTTGAAGGGACCGGGGAAGGGACTAGCGGGTACGAGCAGTACTTC. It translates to CSVEGTGEGTSGYEQYF.

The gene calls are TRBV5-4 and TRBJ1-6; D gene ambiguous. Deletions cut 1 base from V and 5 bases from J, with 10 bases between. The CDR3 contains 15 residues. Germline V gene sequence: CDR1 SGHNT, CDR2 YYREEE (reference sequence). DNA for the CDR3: TGTGCCAGCAGCTTGTGGGAGCCCGATAATTCACCCCTCCACTTT. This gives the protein CASSLWEPDNSPLHF.

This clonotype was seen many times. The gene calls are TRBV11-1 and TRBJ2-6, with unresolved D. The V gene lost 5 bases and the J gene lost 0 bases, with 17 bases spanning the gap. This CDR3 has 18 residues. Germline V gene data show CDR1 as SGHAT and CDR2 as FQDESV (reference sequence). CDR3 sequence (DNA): TGTGCCAGCAGCGTTCCGGGTGACGGTTTCTCTGGGGCCAACGTCCTGACTTTC. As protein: CASSVPGDGFSGANVLTF.

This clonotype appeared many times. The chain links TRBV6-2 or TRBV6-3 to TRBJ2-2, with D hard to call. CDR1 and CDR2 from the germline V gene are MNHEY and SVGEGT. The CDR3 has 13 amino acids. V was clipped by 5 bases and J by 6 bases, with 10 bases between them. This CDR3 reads CASSRFQPGELFF. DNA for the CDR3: TGTGCCAGCAGTCGCTTTCAGCCCGGGGAGCTGTTTTTT.

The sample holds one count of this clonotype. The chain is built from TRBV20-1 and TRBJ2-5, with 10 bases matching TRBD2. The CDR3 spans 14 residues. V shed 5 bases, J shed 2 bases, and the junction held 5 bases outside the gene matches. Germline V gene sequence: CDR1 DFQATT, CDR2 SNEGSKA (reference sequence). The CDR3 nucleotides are TGCAGTGCTCAGACTAGCGGGTTTCAAGAGACCCAGTACTTC. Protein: CSAQTSGFQETQYF.

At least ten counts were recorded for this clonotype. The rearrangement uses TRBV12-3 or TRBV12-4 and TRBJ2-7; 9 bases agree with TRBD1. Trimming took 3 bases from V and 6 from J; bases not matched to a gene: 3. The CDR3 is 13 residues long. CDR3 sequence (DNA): TGTGCCAGCAGTTTCGACAGGGGGGGCGAGCAGTACTTC. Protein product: CASSFDRGGEQYF.

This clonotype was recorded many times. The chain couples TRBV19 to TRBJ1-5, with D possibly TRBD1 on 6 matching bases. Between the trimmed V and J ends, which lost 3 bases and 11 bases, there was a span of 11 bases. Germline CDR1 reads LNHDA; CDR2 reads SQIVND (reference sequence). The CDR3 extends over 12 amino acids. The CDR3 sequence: CASSIEGVTQHF. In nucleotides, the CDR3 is TGTGCCAGTAGTATTGAGGGGGTCACCCAGCATTTT.

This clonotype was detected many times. The CDR3 DNA reads as TGTGCCAGCACCCAGGACAGCAAAAACATTCAGTACTTC. It specifies CASTQDSKNIQYF. The rearrangement uses TRBV12-3 or TRBV12-4 and TRBJ2-4; D might be TRBD1 (6 bases). The CDR3 spans 13 residues. V lost 7 bases to trimming and J lost 3 bases, with 10 bases between them.